This is a list of T cell receptor beta chains from one sample in a study of control samples from healthy donors and cancer patients. Sequenced by immunoSEQ multiplex PCR; TCRdb stores in-frame clones only, minus some. The sample shows 350,000 to 450,000 clones, more than 80% of them seen only once. Sequencing was performed on PBMCs. These receptors came from a man aged 35 to 55 with head and neck cancer. Both conserved end residues are part of each CDR3.

TRBV7-3,CASSLTSLNTDTQYF
TRBV19,CASSIRQGPTDTQYF
TRBV4-2,CASSQEGGVAGGFYEQYF
TRBV19,CASSISNSFYEQYF
TRBV19,CASSPWTGEDTQYF
TRBV20-1,CSARVDTEAFF
TRBV6-4,CASSDEADSTRYYF
TRBV10-1,CASSEPGDNSPLHF
TRBV6-5,CASSYSSGVGEKLFF
TRBV6-2/TRBV6-3,CASSPNNYGYTF
TRBV28,CASTLSGGRFNNEQFF
TRBV6-5,CASRLREANTEAFF
TRBV7-6,CASSSNSGGAYNEQFF
TRBV6-4,CASSVEAGGTEAFF
TRBV7-6,CASSLEGDLYEQYF
TRBV3-1/TRBV3-2,CASSQGSWGEFYF
TRBV10-2,CASSGFGLAGNYEQYF
TRBV28,CASRRNTEAFF
TRBV28,CASSVRVSGLYEQYF
TRBV18,CASSRGTATNTGELFF
TRBV28,CASGRDRSYNEQFF
TRBV4-2,CASSQEGRSETEAFF
TRBV10-3,CAISGNLFYGYTF
TRBV6-4,CASSEQLNSPLHF
TRBV27,CASSWRDGDYGYTF
TRBV4-1,CASSQGELRQSSYNEQFF
TRBV2,CASSVNRISNQPQHF
TRBV19,CASSPRTGLNTEAFF
TRBV19,CASSTTPSQFYTEAFF
TRBV6-5,CASTPPTGNSYEQYF
TRBV4-2,CASSQDQGQTTEAFF
TRBV11-2,CASSLWSGREETQYF
TRBV7-8,CASSLENSPLHF
TRBV3-1/TRBV3-2,CASSPLGQPQHF
TRBV6-1,CASSTQGFNYGYTF
TRBV19,CASRRRENTEAFF
TRBV11-2,CASSLDIAGASSYEQYF
TRBV20-1,CSASYQPLGGYTF